This is a list of T cell receptor beta chains from one sample in a study of T cells after yellow fever vaccination. Using its own MiXCR run on the 5' RACE reads, TCRdb lists one record per CDR3 protein. The data contain about 300,000 distinct CDR3 sequences, roughly 9% of them singletons. The specimen was CD4+ T cells sorted from PBMCs, collected 5 days after the yellow fever booster vaccination. The receptors originated from a man between 18 and 29 years old who received the YFV17D yellow fever vaccine. CDR3s include the opening cysteine and the closing phenylalanine or tryptophan.

v_gene,len,j_gene,CDR3aa
TRBV7-2,13,TRBJ1-5,CASSATQGPPQHF
TRBV10-3,15,TRBJ2-1,CAISVLAGGGHEQFF
TRBV30,12,TRBJ2-7,CAWTRGAYEQYF
TRBV28,14,TRBJ2-5,CASSPGGRTETQYF
TRBV7-8,17,TRBJ2-3,CASSSPLGGARTDTQYF
TRBV5-5,15,TRBJ2-2,CASTPGGPGTGELFF
TRBV6-2/TRBV6-3,13,TRBJ2-7,CASIRQGAGEQYF
TRBV29-1,14,TRBJ1-4,CSVALSRAREKLFF
TRBV5-1,13,TRBJ1-6,CASSPGHNSPLHF
TRBV7-6,18,TRBJ2-1,CASSLYFLAGAPGNEQFF
TRBV7-2,13,TRBJ1-1,CASSPGRGTEAFF
TRBV6-2/TRBV6-3,14,TRBJ2-3,CASNLDRFFNTQYF
TRBV12-3/TRBV12-4,16,TRBJ1-3,CASRREGQGAGNTIYF
TRBV12-3/TRBV12-4,13,TRBJ2-5,CASTGQSKETQYF
TRBV5-1,16,TRBJ2-3,CASSVTGGVSPDTQYF
TRBV20-1,13,TRBJ2-7,CSARGRQGYEQYF
TRBV12-3/TRBV12-4,15,TRBJ1-1,CASSLAPRGATEAFF
TRBV7-2,13,TRBJ2-1,CASSLLRYNEQFF
TRBV28,16,TRBJ1-2,CASSLGQALANYGYTF
TRBV12-3/TRBV12-4,13,TRBJ2-5,CASNIRGAETQYF
TRBV6-5,15,TRBJ1-1,CASSSQLGGTSEAFF
TRBV10-3,16,TRBJ2-5,CAISEHQQGAAETQYF
TRBV19,15,TRBJ2-3,CASSPGTLFTDTQYF
TRBV12-3/TRBV12-4,16,TRBJ2-7,CASSLIGGQGRWEQYF
TRBV6-2/TRBV6-3,13,TRBJ2-5,CASTRGLKETQYF
TRBV2,14,TRBJ1-5,CASTSTGVHQPQHF
TRBV7-9,13,TRBJ1-2,CASSSGQRRGYTF
TRBV7-2,14,TRBJ2-1,CASSFGRGTYEQFF
TRBV6-1,11,TRBJ1-2,CASSAGYGYTF
TRBV4-3,15,TRBJ1-2,CASSQAQGSNYGYTF
TRBV7-9,15,TRBJ1-3,CASSLADRAGNTIYF
TRBV7-9,12,TRBJ2-7,CASSLAHYEQYF
TRBV29-1,13,TRBJ1-1,CSVEGNLNTEAFF
TRBV28,12,TRBJ1-2,CASTTGSYGYTF
TRBV3-1,13,TRBJ1-6,CASSPSRDSPLHF
TRBV7-2,16,TRBJ1-3,CASSLRLGASGNTIYF
TRBV10-3,12,TRBJ2-3,CAISPSGVTQYF
TRBV5-1,16,TRBJ1-3,CASSFGASHSGNTIYF